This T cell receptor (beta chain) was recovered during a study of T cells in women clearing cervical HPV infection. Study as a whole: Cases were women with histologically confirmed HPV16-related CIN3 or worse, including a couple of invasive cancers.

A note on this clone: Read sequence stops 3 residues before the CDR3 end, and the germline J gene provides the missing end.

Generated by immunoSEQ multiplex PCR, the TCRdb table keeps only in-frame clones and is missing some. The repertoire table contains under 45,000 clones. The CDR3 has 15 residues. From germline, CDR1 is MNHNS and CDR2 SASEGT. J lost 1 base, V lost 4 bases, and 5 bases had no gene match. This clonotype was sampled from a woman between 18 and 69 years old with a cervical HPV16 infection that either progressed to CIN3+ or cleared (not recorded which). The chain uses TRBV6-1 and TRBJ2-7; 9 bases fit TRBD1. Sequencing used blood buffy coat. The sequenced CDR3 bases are TGTGCCAGCAGTGCCTCCGGGACAGGGTCCTACGAG. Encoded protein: CASSASGTGSYE. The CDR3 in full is CASSASGTGSYEQYF.